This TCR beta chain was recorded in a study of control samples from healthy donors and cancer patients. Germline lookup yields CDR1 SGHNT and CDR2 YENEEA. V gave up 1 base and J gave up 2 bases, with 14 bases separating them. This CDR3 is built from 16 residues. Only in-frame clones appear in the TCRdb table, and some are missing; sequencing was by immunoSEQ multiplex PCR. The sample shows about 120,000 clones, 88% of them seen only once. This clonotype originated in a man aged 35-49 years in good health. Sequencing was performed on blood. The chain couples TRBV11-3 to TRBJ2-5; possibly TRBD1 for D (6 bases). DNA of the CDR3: TGTGCCAGCAGCTTAGGGGCAGGGGTGAATCAAGAGACCCAGTACTTC. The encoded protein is CASSLGAGVNQETQYF.